Below are 30 T cell receptor beta chains sequenced from a single sample in a study of human T cells and chemical hapten exposure. Regarding time point: patch test 3, about 24 weeks after DPC sensitization. Treatment meaning: therapeutic diphenylcyclopropenone sensitization with weekly scalp DPC. MiXCR was run by TCRdb on the RACE reads, yielding one entry per CDR3 protein. The sample consists of about 190,000 distinct CDR3 sequences, approximately 24% of them appearing once. Here the sequenced sample was whole blood, taken in connection with sensitization to the hapten diphenylcyclopropenone (DPC). Receptor source: a woman between 40 and 50 years old with alopecia areata. Some clones in this sample may be carry-over from other donors' samples.

This clonotype was picked up a small number of times. The rearrangement links TRBV21-1 to TRBJ2-7; TRBD1, the table's D call, lacks a check against the DNA. TRBV21-1 is recorded as a pseudogene. The CDR3 runs 14 residues. The CDR3 DNA reads TGTGCCAGCAGCACCTGCAGGGCTCCCTACGAGCAGTACTTC. It codes for CASSTCRAPYEQYF.

This CDR3 reads CAISVGQGIRMNTEAFF. The CDR3 coding sequence is TGTGCCATCAGTGTGGGACAGGGGATTCGCATGAACACTGAAGCTTTCTTT. The rearrangement uses TRBV10-3 and TRBJ1-1; TRBD1 agrees at 10 bases. The CDR3 spans 17 residues. Looked up from germline, CDR1 is ENHRY and CDR2 is SYGVKD. V was pared by 4 bases and J by 0 bases, with 8 bases of the junction left unmatched.

The rearrangement links TRBV6-6 to TRBJ2-7; TRBD2 aligns across 7 bases. This CDR3 comprises 17 residues. CDR1 and CDR2 from the germline V gene are MNHNY and SVGAGI (reference sequence). V lost 4 bases, J lost 2 bases, and 14 bases stayed unmatched. The DNA of the CDR3 is TGTGCCAGCAGTTTGGGGGGGTCGTCAGCGACTGCCTACGAGCAGTACTTC. It codes for CASSLGGSSATAYEQYF.

This clonotype was seen a handful of times. This chain connects TRBV9 to TRBJ2-1; 9 bases are shared with TRBD1. CDR1 and CDR2 from the germline V gene are SGDLS and YYNGEE. The CDR3 is 14 residues long. Losses at the gene ends were 2 bases for V and 8 bases for J; bases not matched to a gene: 5. CDR3 sequence (DNA): TGTGCCAGCAGCGTGGTAAGGACAGGGGATGAGCAGTTCTTC. Its protein product is CASSVVRTGDEQFF. The whole variable domain, remainder taken from reference TRBV9 and TRBJ2-1, is DSGVTQTPKHLITATGQRVTLRCSPRSGDLSVYWYQQSLDQGLQFLIQYYNGEERAKGNILERFSAQQFPDLHSELNLSSLELGDSALYFCASSVVRTGDEQFFGPGTRLTVL.

The J gene is TRBJ2-6, the V gene TRBV20-1; perhaps D is TRBD1 or TRBD2 (5 bases each). Germline V gene lookup returns CDR1 DFQATT and CDR2 SNEGSKA (reference sequence). Trimming removed 6 bases from V and 0 bases from J, with 6 bases in between. This CDR3 is built from 13 residues. CDR3 in amino acids: CSAGTSGANVLTF. CDR3 nucleotides: TGCAGTGCCGGGACCTCTGGGGCCAACGTCCTGACTTTC.

The chain joins TRBV6-2 or TRBV6-3 to TRBJ2-7, with 8 bases matching TRBD2. Per the germline V gene, CDR1 is MNHEY and CDR2 is SVGEGT. The CDR3 consists of 14 residues. V lost 9 bases, J lost 6 bases, and 13 bases stayed unmatched. Written as DNA, the CDR3 is TGTGCCAGTACCCTCAGCGGGAGTCTCTCCGAGCAGTACTTC. Protein sequence: CASTLSGSLSEQYF.

The chain is built from TRBV29-1 and TRBJ1-4, with 8 bases identical to TRBD1. With V trimmed by 5 bases and J by 6 bases, 5 bases remained unmatched. CDR3 length: 13 amino acids. Germline CDR1 is SQVTM and CDR2 is ANQGSEA. CDR3 DNA sequence: TGCAGCGTTAGGACAGGGTCAGATGAAAAACTGTTTTTT. Protein product: CSVRTGSDEKLFF. Looking up the rest from reference TRBV29-1 and TRBJ1-4 gives the full variable domain: SAVISQKPSRDICQRGTSLTIQCQVDSQVTMMFWYRQQPGQSLTLIATANQGSEATYESGFVIDKFPISRPNLTFSTLTVSNMSPEDSSIYLCSVRTGSDEKLFFGSGTQLSVL.

This chain joins TRBV3-1 and TRBJ1-6, with D perhaps TRBD1 (6 bases). The germline gives CDR1 LGHDT, CDR2 YNNKEL (reference sequence). V shed 1 base and J shed 13 bases, with 20 bases lying between them. The CDR3 is made up of 16 amino acids. The CDR3, as DNA: TGTGCCAGCAGCCAAGCGTCACAGGGAGTGTATATTCCCCTCCACTTT. Amino acids: CASSQASQGVYIPLHF.

This clonotype was observed a few times. CDR3 DNA: TGTGCCATCAGTGACACGGGGAATGAAAAACTGTTTTTT. Translation: CAISDTGNEKLFF. The chain combines TRBV10-3 with TRBJ1-4; D not resolved. This CDR3 is 13 amino acids long. Per the germline V gene, CDR1 is ENHRY and CDR2 is SYGVKD. The V end lost 3 bases, the J end lost 5 bases, and 7 bases lay between the germline ends.

The chain joins TRBV3-1 to TRBJ2-2; D is unclear. The CDR3 is made up of 14 amino acids. Per germline, CDR1 LGHDT and CDR2 YNNKEL (reference sequence). Trimming removed 4 bases from V and 3 bases from J, with 9 bases in between. In DNA, the CDR3 is TGTGCCAGCAGCCCACCTACATACACCGGGGAGCTGTTTTTT. This translates into CASSPPTYTGELFF. The full variable domain, rest sourced from reference TRBV3-1 and TRBJ2-2, is DTAVSQTPKYLVTQMGNDKSIKCEQNLGHDTMYWYKQDSKKFLKIMFSYNNKELIINETVPNRFSPKSPDKAHLNLHINSLELGDSAVYFCASSPPTYTGELFFGEGSRLTVL.

The chain has TRBV6-2 or TRBV6-3 and TRBJ1-1, with D possibly being TRBD1 (6 bases). CDR3 size: 13 residues. Trimming stripped 2 bases from V and 7 bases from J, with 11 bases between. Looked up from germline, CDR1 is MNHEY and CDR2 is SVGEGT. Written as DNA, the CDR3 is TGTGCCAGCAGTTACACCAGGGGTGGTGAAGCTTTCTTT. Protein sequence: CASSYTRGGEAFF.

In its sample, this clonotype was seen a few times. The V gene is TRBV5-1, the J gene TRBJ2-1; D remains ambiguous. Germline lookup yields CDR1 SGHRS and CDR2 YFSETQ. The CDR3 is 15 amino acids. Between the trimmed V and J ends, which lost 5 bases and 2 bases, there was a span of 14 bases. The CDR3 DNA reads TGCGCCAGCAGGGCCACTCCCGGACCCTACAATGAGCAGTTCTTC. Protein: CASRATPGPYNEQFF.

CDR3 nucleotides: TGTGCCAGCAGCCCCCGCGGGGGACGGTCCTACGAGCAGTACTTC. As protein: CASSPRGGRSYEQYF. The chain recombines TRBV3-1 with TRBJ2-7, with 7 nucleotides matching TRBD2. The CDR3 totals 15 residues. Germline V gene sequence: CDR1 LGHDT, CDR2 YNNKEL (reference sequence). J gave up 1 base and V 4 bases, and 7 bases lay outside the gene matches.

This clonotype was counted between two and nine times. J is TRBJ2-3 and V is TRBV29-1; D is unresolved. There are 14 residues in the CDR3. CDR1 and CDR2 from the germline V gene are SQVTM and ANQGSEA. Between the trimmed V and J ends, which lost 3 bases and 5 bases, there was a span of 15 bases. The CDR3 reads CSVESLGSRDTQYF. The CDR3 nucleotides are TGCAGCGTTGAGTCCCTCGGGTCTCGAGATACGCAGTATTTT.

J is TRBJ1-1 and V is TRBV18, with unresolved D. The V end was cut by 2 bases, the J end by 1 base, with 11 bases between. The CDR3 totals 15 residues. Looked up from germline, CDR1 is KGHSH and CDR2 is LQKENI. The CDR3 nucleotides are TGTGCCAGCTCACCAGGGAAGGGATCGAACACTGAAGCTTTCTTT. It is translated as CASSPGKGSNTEAFF.

This clonotype is a singleton in its sample. The chain couples TRBV7-8 to TRBJ2-5; D might be TRBD2 (7 bases). CDR1 SGHVS and CDR2 FQNEAQ come from the germline V gene. The CDR3 sequence is 16 residues long. V lost 5 bases and J 5 bases, leaving 21 bases between the germline ends. The CDR3: CASSAGVGRDLETQYF. CDR3 coding DNA: TGTGCCAGCAGCGCAGGGGTAGGGAGGGACTTGGAGACCCAGTACTTC.

The chain joins TRBV5-1 to TRBJ2-3, with D tentatively TRBD1 or TRBD2 (6 bases each). This CDR3 has 14 residues. From germline, CDR1 is SGHRS and CDR2 YFSETQ. Trimming removed 7 bases from V and 0 bases from J, with 12 bases in between. The CDR3 protein is CASSPGASTDTQYF. The CDR3 nucleotides read TGCGCCAGCTCCCCGGGGGCGAGCACAGATACGCAGTATTTT.

This clonotype was seen at least ten times. This rearrangement joins TRBV7-2 to TRBJ1-1, with a possible D match to TRBD1 (6 bases). CDR1 and CDR2 from the germline V gene are SGHTA and FQGNSA. Trimming removed 3 bases from V and 8 bases from J, with 13 bases in between. This CDR3 is 13 amino acids long. The CDR3 DNA reads TGTGCCAGCAGCTTGCGGGGGCCTCTAGAAGCTTTCTTT. Translating gives CASSLRGPLEAFF.

The chain is built from TRBV5-4 and TRBJ2-7, with 7 bases that match TRBD1. V lost 4 bases, J lost 1 base, and 8 bases stayed unmatched. Germline loops: CDR1 SGHNT, CDR2 YYREEE (reference sequence). The CDR3 length is 15 residues. The CDR3 DNA is TGTGCCAGCAGCCCCCCTGGACAGGCTTCCTACGAGCAGTACTTC. Amino acid sequence: CASSPPGQASYEQYF.

The CDR3 region has the DNA TGTGCCAGCAGTTTCGGACAGGGTGGGAGGCAAGAGACCCAGTACTTC. It encodes CASSFGQGGRQETQYF. This chain uses TRBV28 with TRBJ2-5; 8 bases are a match to TRBD1. V was clipped by 3 bases and J by 2 bases; unmatched bases: 8. Germline CDR1 and CDR2: MDHEN and SYDVKM. The CDR3 sequence is 16 residues long.

This clonotype was detected only a few times. This rearrangement joins TRBV12-3 or TRBV12-4 to TRBJ1-3, with 9 bases matching TRBD1. CDR3 length equals 14 residues. After removal of 6 bases from V and 4 bases from J, the junction contained 4 bases not matched to a gene. The CDR3 region has the DNA TGTGCCAGCAGACAGGGGGCGGAAGGAAACACCATATATTTT. This encodes CASRQGAEGNTIYF.

This clonotype was seen a few times. V usage is TRBV28 and J usage is TRBJ1-1; D might be TRBD1 (6 bases). The V end was cut by 1 base, the J end by 9 bases, with 9 bases between. The CDR3 spans 12 residues. Germline V gene sequence: CDR1 MDHEN, CDR2 SYDVKM. The CDR3 nucleotides read TGTGCCAGCAGTTTATCCGGACAGCAAGCTTTCTTT. It is translated as CASSLSGQQAFF.

The chain links TRBV5-1 to TRBJ2-1; 9 bases are a match to TRBD1. The germline V gene encodes CDR1 SGHRS and CDR2 YFSETQ. Trimming took 4 bases from V and 6 from J; bases not matched to a gene: 8. CDR3 length: 15 amino acids. CDR3 nucleotides: TGCGCCAGCAGCGTACGGGACAGGGCGTTCAATGAGCAGTTCTTC. This codes for CASSVRDRAFNEQFF.

This clonotype has ten or more counts. This chain uses TRBV28 with TRBJ2-7; the D is unclear. CDR1 MDHEN and CDR2 SYDVKM come from the germline V gene. The CDR3 extends over 13 amino acids. V gave up 5 bases and J gave up 13 bases, with 21 bases separating them. DNA for the CDR3: TGTGCCAGCAGTACTCCTCGGACGTTCCGATATTACTTC. It codes for CASSTPRTFRYYF.

The chain links TRBV28 to TRBJ2-5; 9 bases align to TRBD1. CDR1 and CDR2 from the germline V gene are MDHEN and SYDVKM. Trimming cost V 5 bases and J 0 bases; bases outside gene matches: 4. This CDR3 is 15 amino acids long. CDR3 nucleotides: TGTGCCAGCAGTATCACAGGGGGCTACCAAGAGACCCAGTACTTC. Translation gives CASSITGGYQETQYF.

This clonotype was observed a few times. The V and J genes are TRBV9 and TRBJ1-1, with a tentative D call TRBD1 (6 bases). The germline CDR1 and CDR2 sequences are SGDLS and YYNGEE. The ends were cut back, 4 bases at V and 1 base at J, with 17 bases in the middle. CDR3 length: 16 residues. CDR3 bases: TGTGCCAGCAGCATCGGACAGCGGACTACGAACACTGAAGCTTTCTTT. Translation: CASSIGQRTTNTEAFF.

This chain uses TRBV5-5 with TRBJ2-1; no firm D call. The V and J ends lost 4 bases and 9 bases respectively, with 8 bases between them. This CDR3 spans 11 amino acids. CDR1 and CDR2 (germline): SGHKS, YYEKEE (reference sequence). The CDR3 DNA reads TGTGCCAGCAGCCCCGACCGTGAGCAGTTCTTC. Its protein is CASSPDREQFF. The full variable domain, rest sourced from reference TRBV5-5 and TRBJ2-1, is DAGVTQSPTHLIKTRGQQVTLRCSPISGHKSVSWYQQVLGQGPQFIFQYYEKEERGRGNFPDRFSARQFPNYSSELNVNALLLGDSALYLCASSPDREQFFGPGTRLTVL.

This clonotype was seen at least ten times. The genes are TRBV20-1 and TRBJ1-6, with D perhaps TRBD1 (5 bases). V lost 3 bases to trimming and J lost 5 bases, with 8 bases between them. From germline, CDR1 is DFQATT and CDR2 SNEGSKA (reference sequence). The CDR3 loop spans 13 amino acids. CDR3 nucleotides: TGCAGTGCTAGCCGAGGGGATAATTCACCCCTCCACTTT. Amino acids: CSASRGDNSPLHF.

This clonotype has only a few counts. The chain joins TRBV6-2 or TRBV6-3 to TRBJ1-5; TRBD1 matches at 7 bases. Germline V gene sequence: CDR1 MNHEY, CDR2 SVGEGT. This CDR3 has 14 amino acids. Losses at the gene ends were 6 bases for V and 6 bases for J; bases not matched to a gene: 8. CDR3 nucleotide sequence: TGTGCCAGCAGACGAGACAGGGCTAGTCAGCCCCAGCATTTT. It specifies CASRRDRASQPQHF.

This clonotype came up many times. The chain links TRBV28 to TRBJ2-2; D remains ambiguous. Trimming stripped 4 bases from V and 1 base from J, with 1 base between. CDR3 size: 12 residues. Germline CDR1 is MDHEN and CDR2 is SYDVKM. CDR3 DNA: TGTGCCAGCAGTTGGAACACCGGGGAGCTGTTTTTT. It specifies CASSWNTGELFF.